This T cell receptor beta chain was obtained from a study of regulatory T cells in long-lasting Graves disease. The CDR3 loop spans 14 amino acids. Germline values: CDR1 SGHAT, CDR2 FQNNGV. V was pared by 0 bases and J by 6 bases, with 8 bases between. Time point defined: newly diagnosed GD, antithyroid drugs for less than 3 months. Extracted RNA from PBMCs served as the source of the TCR library. Through Arm-PCR of CDR3 regions and iRepertoire HTBI primers, TCR beta libraries were built. Using its own MiXCR run on the multiplex PCR reads, TCRdb lists one record per CDR3 protein. This sample has some 500,000 distinct CDR3 sequences; about 16% occur once, and the top ten carry roughly 25%. These data also featured in a second study, about T cells in Graves' hyperthyroidism and ophthalmopathy. This second study says: Recently diagnosed hyperthyroidism of less than 2 months' duration affected patients aged 18 to 65. Researchers barred patients who had uncontrolled infection, other autoimmune disease, pregnancy or lactation. The study based diagnoses on clinical symptoms, serum thyroxine and TRAb, thyroid ultrasound and orbital computed tomography. When the TCR CDR3 underwent first-round RT-PCR, the HTBI primer set was used.

Sequenced here: peripheral blood mononuclear cells (PBMCs), sampled at new diagnosis, from a patient treated with antithyroid drugs. This sequence originates from a woman aged 35-65 years with Graves disease. This sequence joins TRBV11-2 and TRBJ2-2; no clear D gene. Here the CDR3 reads CASSLDLTPGELFF. CDR3 nucleotide sequence: TGTGCCAGCAGCTTAGATTTAACCCCCGGGGAGCTGTTTTTT.